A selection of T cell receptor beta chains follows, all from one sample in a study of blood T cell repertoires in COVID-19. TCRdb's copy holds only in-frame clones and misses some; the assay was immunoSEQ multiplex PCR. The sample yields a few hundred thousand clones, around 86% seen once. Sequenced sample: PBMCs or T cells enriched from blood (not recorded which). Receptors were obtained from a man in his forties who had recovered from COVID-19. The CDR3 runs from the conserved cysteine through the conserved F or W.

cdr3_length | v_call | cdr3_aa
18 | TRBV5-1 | CASSLASRQGSGNTEAFF
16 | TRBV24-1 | CATSDGTGGLNTEAFF
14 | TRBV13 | CASSLNRGQETQYF
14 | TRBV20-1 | CSASAGLPLNEQFF
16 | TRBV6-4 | CASSAQSGGNTGELFF
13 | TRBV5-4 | CASSWDRADEQFF
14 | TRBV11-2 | CASSPGLGFGGQFF
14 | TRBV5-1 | CASSAGTSGNEQFF
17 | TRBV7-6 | CASSSLLRTGELSEQYF
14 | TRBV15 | CATSRDRPTDTQYF
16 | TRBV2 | CASSEWGGASTDTQYF
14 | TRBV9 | CASSVGDRESPLHF
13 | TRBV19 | CASSVTQNYGYTF
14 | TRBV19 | CASTRGNRPYEQYF